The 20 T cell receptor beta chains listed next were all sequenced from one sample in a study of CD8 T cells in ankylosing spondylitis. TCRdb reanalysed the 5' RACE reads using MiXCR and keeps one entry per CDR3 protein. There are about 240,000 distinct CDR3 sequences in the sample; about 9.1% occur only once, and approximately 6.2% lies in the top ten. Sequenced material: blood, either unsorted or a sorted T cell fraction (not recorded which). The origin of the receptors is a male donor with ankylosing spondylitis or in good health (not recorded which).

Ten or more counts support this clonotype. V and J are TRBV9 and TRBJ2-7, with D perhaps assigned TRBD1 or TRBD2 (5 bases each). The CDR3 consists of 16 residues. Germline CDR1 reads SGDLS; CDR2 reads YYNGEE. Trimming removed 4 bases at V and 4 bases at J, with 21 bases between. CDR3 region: CASSPTMESGGYEQYF. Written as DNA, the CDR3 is TGTGCCAGCAGCCCCACCATGGAGAGTGGGGGATACGAGCAGTACTTC. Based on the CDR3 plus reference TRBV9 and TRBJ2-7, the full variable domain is DSGVTQTPKHLITATGQRVTLRCSPRSGDLSVYWYQQSLDQGLQFLIQYYNGEERAKGNILERFSAQQFPDLHSELNLSSLELGDSALYFCASSPTMESGGYEQYFGPGTRLTVT.

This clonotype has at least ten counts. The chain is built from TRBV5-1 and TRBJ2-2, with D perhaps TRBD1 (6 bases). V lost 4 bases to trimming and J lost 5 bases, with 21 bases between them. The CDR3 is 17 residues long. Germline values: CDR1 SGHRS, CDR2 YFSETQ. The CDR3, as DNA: TGCGCCAGCAGCCCCTGGCAGACAGGCCGCAGTACCGGGGAGCTGTTTTTT. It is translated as CASSPWQTGRSTGELFF.

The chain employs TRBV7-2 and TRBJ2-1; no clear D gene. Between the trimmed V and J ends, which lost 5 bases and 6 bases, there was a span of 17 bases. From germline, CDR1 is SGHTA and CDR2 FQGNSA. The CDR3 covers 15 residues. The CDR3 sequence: CASSPMTGGFNEQFF. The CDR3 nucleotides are TGTGCCAGCAGCCCAATGACTGGCGGCTTCAATGAGCAGTTCTTC.

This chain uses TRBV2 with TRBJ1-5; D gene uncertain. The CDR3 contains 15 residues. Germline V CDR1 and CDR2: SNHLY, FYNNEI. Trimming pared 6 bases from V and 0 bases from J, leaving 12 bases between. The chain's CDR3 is CASSVEQNSNQPQHF. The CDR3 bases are TGTGCCAGCAGCGTTGAACAGAATAGCAATCAGCCCCAGCATTTT. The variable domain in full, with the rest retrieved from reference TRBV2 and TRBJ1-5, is EPEVTQTPSHQVTQMGQEVILRCVPISNHLYFYWYRQILGQKVEFLVSFYNNEISEKSEIFDDQFSVERPDGSNFTLKIRSTKLEDSAMYFCASSVEQNSNQPQHFGDGTRLSIL.

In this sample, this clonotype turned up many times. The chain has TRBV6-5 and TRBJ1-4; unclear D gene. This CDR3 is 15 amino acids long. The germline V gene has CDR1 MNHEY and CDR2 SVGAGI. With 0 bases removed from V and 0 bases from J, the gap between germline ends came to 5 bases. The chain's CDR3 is CASSYSTATNEKLFF. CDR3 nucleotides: TGTGCCAGCAGTTACTCGACGGCAACTAATGAAAAACTGTTTTTT.

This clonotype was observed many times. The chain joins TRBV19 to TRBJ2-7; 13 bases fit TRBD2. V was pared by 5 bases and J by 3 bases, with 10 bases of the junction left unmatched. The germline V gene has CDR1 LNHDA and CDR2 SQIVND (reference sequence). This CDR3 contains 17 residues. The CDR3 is CASSSRGTSGTNYEQYF. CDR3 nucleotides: TGTGCCAGTAGTTCCCGAGGGACTAGCGGGACGAACTACGAGCAGTACTTC.

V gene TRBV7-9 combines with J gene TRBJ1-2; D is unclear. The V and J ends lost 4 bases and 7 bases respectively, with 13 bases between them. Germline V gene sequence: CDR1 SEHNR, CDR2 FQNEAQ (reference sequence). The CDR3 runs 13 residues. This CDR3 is CASSSLGPGGYTF. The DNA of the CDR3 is TGTGCCAGCAGCTCGCTGGGTCCTGGTGGCTACACCTTC.

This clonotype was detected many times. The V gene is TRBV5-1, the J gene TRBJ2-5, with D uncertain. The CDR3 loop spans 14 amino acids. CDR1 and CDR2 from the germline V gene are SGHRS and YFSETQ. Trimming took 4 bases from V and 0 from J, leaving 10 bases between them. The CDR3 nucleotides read TGCGCCAGCAGCACAAACACCGACCAAGAGACCCAGTACTTC. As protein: CASSTNTDQETQYF.

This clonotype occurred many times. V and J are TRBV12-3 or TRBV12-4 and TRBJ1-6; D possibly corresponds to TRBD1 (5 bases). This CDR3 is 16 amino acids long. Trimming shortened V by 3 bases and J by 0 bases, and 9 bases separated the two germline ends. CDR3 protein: CASSFSGSSYNSPLHF. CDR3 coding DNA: TGTGCCAGCAGTTTCTCAGGGAGCTCCTATAATTCACCCCTCCACTTT.

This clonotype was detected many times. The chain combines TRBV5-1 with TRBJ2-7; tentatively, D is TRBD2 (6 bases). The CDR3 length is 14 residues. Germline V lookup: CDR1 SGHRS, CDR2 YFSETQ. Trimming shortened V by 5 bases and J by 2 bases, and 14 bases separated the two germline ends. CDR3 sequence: CASRIRDLPYEQYF. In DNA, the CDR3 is TGCGCCAGCAGAATCCGGGACTTACCCTACGAGCAGTACTTC.

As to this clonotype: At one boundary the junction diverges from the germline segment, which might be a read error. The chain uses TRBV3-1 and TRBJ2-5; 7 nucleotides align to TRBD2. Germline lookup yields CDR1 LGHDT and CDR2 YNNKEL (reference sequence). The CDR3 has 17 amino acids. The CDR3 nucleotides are TGTGCCAGCACCCAAGATACTAGGGAGGGCATCCAAGAGACCCAGTACTTC. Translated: CASTQDTREGIQETQYF.

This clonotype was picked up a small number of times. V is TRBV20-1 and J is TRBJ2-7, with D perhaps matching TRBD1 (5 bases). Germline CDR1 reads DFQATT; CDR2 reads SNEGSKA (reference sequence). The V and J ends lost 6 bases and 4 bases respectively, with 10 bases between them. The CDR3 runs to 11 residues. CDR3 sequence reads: CSATQGYEQYF. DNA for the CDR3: TGCAGTGCAACTCAGGGTTACGAGCAGTACTTC.

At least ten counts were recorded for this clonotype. The CDR3 loop reads CASSVAYGPGEQFF. In nucleotides, the CDR3 is TGTGCCAGCAGCGTAGCGTATGGGCCCGGTGAGCAGTTCTTC. The chain links TRBV9 to TRBJ2-1; the D is unclear. Germline V CDR1 and CDR2: SGDLS, YYNGEE. This CDR3 has 14 residues. V gave up 0 bases and J gave up 9 bases, with 13 bases separating them. The whole variable domain, filled in from reference TRBV9 and TRBJ2-1, reads DSGVTQTPKHLITATGQRVTLRCSPRSGDLSVYWYQQSLDQGLQFLIQYYNGEERAKGNILERFSAQQFPDLHSELNLSSLELGDSALYFCASSVAYGPGEQFFGPGTRLTVL.

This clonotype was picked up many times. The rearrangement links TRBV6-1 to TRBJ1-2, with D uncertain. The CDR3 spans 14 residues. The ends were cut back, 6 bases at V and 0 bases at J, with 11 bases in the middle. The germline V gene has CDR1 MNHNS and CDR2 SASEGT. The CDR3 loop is CASSFGISNYGYTF. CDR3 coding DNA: TGTGCCAGCAGCTTCGGGATCTCTAACTATGGCTACACCTTC.

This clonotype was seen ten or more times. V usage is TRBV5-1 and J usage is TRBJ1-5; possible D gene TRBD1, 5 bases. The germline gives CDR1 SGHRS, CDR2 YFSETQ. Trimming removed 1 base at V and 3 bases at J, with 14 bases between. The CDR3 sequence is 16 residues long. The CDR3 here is CASSLCRVLANQPQHF. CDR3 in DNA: TGCGCCAGCAGCTTGTGCAGGGTCCTGGCCAATCAGCCCCAGCATTTT.

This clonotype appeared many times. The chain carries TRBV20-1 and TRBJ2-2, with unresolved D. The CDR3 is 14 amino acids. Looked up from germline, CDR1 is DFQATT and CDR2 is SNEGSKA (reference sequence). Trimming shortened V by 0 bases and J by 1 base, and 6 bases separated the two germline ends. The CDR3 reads CSARDRRNTGELFF. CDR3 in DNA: TGCAGTGCTAGAGATCGAAGGAACACCGGGGAGCTGTTTTTT.

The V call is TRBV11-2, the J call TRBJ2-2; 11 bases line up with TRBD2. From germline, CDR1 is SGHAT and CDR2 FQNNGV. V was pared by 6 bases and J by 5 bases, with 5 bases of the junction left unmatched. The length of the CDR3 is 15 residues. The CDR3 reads CASRALAGGTGELFF. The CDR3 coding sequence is TGTGCCAGCAGGGCTCTAGCGGGAGGAACCGGGGAGCTGTTTTTT.

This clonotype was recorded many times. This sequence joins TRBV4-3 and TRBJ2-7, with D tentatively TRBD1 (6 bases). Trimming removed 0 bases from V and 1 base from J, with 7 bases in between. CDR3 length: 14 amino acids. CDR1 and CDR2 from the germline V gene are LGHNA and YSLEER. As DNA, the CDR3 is TGCGCCAGCAGCCAAGAGGACAGTTCCTACGAGCAGTACTTC. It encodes CASSQEDSSYEQYF.

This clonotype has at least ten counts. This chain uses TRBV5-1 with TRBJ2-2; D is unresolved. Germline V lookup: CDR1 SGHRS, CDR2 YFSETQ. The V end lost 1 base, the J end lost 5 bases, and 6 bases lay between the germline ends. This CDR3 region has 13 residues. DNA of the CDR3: TGCGCCAGCAGCTTGAGTAGAACCGGGGAGCTGTTTTTT. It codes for CASSLSRTGELFF.

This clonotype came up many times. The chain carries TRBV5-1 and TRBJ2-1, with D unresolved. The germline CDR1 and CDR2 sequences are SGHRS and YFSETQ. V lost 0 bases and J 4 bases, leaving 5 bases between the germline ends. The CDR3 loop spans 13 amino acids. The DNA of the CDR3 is TGCGCCAGCAGCTTGGACGGTTACAATGAGCAGTTCTTC. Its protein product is CASSLDGYNEQFF.